The T cell receptor beta chain under discussion was sequenced for a study of shared clonotypes between healthy human individuals. Data came from immunoSEQ multiplex PCR; TCRdb stores just in-frame clones and leaves some out. The table lists over 2 million clones, just under 95% of them singletons. Naive CD8 cells comprised CD45RO-negative, CCR7-positively selected cells, excluding terminally differentiated effector memory CD45RA+ cells. This receptor was taken from a man aged 18 to 30 in good health. The sample was naive CD8+ T cells sorted from blood.

The DNA for the CDR3 is TGTGCCAGCAGCCGGAGCGGGGAGCAGTACTTC. Its protein is CASSRSGEQYF. The V gene is TRBV28, the J gene TRBJ2-7; D possibly corresponds to TRBD2 (6 bases). This CDR3 has 11 amino acids. Trimming took 6 bases from V and 7 from J, leaving 10 bases between them. Germline assignment: CDR1 MDHEN and CDR2 SYDVKM.